Presented here are 18 T cell receptor beta chains from one specimen sequenced in a study of monozygotic twins with inflammatory bowel disease. TCRdb re-called the 5' RACE reads; every CDR3 protein appears as one record, without DNA. This listing includes some 160,000 distinct CDR3 sequences. Sequenced: blood. These receptors were collected from a human donor with ulcerative colitis or Crohn's disease, or a healthy co-twin of an affected twin (not recorded which).

The genes are TRBV5-6 and TRBJ2-7; TCRdb indicates TRBD1, and absent DNA this call remains unverified. CDR1 is SGHDT and CDR2 is YYEEEE in the germline V gene. The length of the CDR3 is 16 residues. The CDR3: CASSPAARGKTYEQYF. The variable domain in full, completed from reference TRBV5-6 and TRBJ2-7, reads DAGVTQSPTHLIKTRGQQVTLRCSPKSGHDTVSWYQQALGQGPQFIFQYYEEEERQRGNFPDRFSGHQFPNYSSELNVNALLLGDSALYLCASSPAARGKTYEQYFGPGTRLTVT.

The gene calls are TRBV30 and TRBJ1-5. CDR3 length equals 12 residues. Germline V gene data show CDR1 as GTSNPN and CDR2 as SVGIG (reference sequence). CDR3 residues: CAWSGSNQPQHF.

The chain uses TRBV10-2 and TRBJ1-3. The CDR3 spans 14 residues. In germline, CDR1 is WSHSY, CDR2 SAAADI. CDR3: CASSDRISGNTIYF.

The rearrangement uses TRBV20-1 and TRBJ1-3. The CDR3 is made up of 13 amino acids. Per germline, CDR1 DFQATT and CDR2 SNEGSKA (reference sequence). This chain's CDR3 is CSAQGSSGNTIYF.

V gene TRBV20-1 combines with J gene TRBJ1-6. The CDR3 spans 13 residues. Per germline, CDR1 DFQATT and CDR2 SNEGSKA (reference sequence). This CDR3 reads CSARDASYSPLRF.

The rearrangement joins TRBV5-1 to TRBJ2-5; checking the TCRdb D call of TRBD1 is not possible without DNA. CDR1 and CDR2 (germline): SGHRS, YFSETQ. This CDR3 contains 15 residues. The CDR3: CASSSPTGGRETQYF.

The J gene is TRBJ2-1, the V gene TRBV5-1; TCRdb picks TRBD1, but there is no DNA to check that call. Germline lookup yields CDR1 SGHRS and CDR2 YFSETQ. The CDR3 is 14 residues long. CDR3 protein: CASKEGGRSNEQFF.

The chain carries TRBV12-3 or TRBV12-4 and TRBJ2-1; TCRdb lists TRBD2, though no DNA is available to test this call. This CDR3 has 14 residues. The CDR3 is CASSPPARYNEQFF.

The chain carries TRBV6-5 and TRBJ2-1; there is no DNA to check the TCRdb D call of TRBD2. Per the germline V gene, CDR1 is MNHEY and CDR2 is SVGAGI. There are 16 residues in the CDR3. CDR3: CASSYSPGAVGREQFF.

The V and J genes are TRBV7-8 and TRBJ1-2; TCRdb indicates TRBD1, and absent DNA this call remains unverified. Per the germline V gene, CDR1 is SGHVS and CDR2 is FQNEAQ. This CDR3 spans 15 amino acids. CDR3 region: CASSPPSGVCGGYTF.

The chain uses TRBV6-5 and TRBJ2-6; TCRdb outputs TRBD2, but without DNA this stays unchecked. CDR3 size: 18 residues. The germline gives CDR1 MNHEY, CDR2 SVGAGI. CDR3 region: CASSYSASGSSGANVLTF.

The rearrangement uses TRBV5-4 and TRBJ2-1; lacking DNA, the TRBD1 call made by TCRdb goes unchecked. The CDR3 is 15 residues long. Germline CDR1 reads SGHNT; CDR2 reads YYREEE (reference sequence). The CDR3 sequence is CASSGDRTLYNEQFF.

The genes are TRBV19 and TRBJ2-1. Germline CDR1 and CDR2: LNHDA and SQIVND (reference sequence). The CDR3 length is 15 residues. The CDR3: CASSIEVARNHEQFF.

This rearrangement joins TRBV6-4 to TRBJ2-5; the D call from TCRdb, TRBD2, cannot be confirmed without DNA. The CDR3 runs to 19 residues. Germline CDR1 reads MRHNA; CDR2 reads SNTAGT. The CDR3 sequence: CASRRRLAGGGGFQETQYF.

The V gene is TRBV6-1, the J gene TRBJ1-1; TCRdb proposes TRBD1, but this gene call is untestable without DNA. This CDR3 has 16 amino acids. The germline V gene has CDR1 MNHNS and CDR2 SASEGT. This CDR3 is CASSETLGAGRTEAFF.

V and J are TRBV5-1 and TRBJ2-7. The germline V gene encodes CDR1 SGHRS and CDR2 YFSETQ. CDR3 length: 16 residues. CDR3 sequence: CASSLKEGTRLYEQYF.

This chain joins TRBV18 and TRBJ1-2. Germline loops: CDR1 KGHSH, CDR2 LQKENI. This CDR3 spans 15 amino acids. CDR3 sequence reads: CASSPPYGANYGYTF.

This chain links TRBV4-3 with TRBJ2-3. Germline V gene data show CDR1 as LGHNA and CDR2 as YSLEER. The CDR3 has 14 amino acids. This CDR3 is CASSHDSATDTQYF.